This T cell receptor (beta chain) was recovered during a study of blood T cell repertoires in COVID-19 (dated by TCRdb to about 2020). Background for the entire study: Samples covering the acute and convalescent phases of COVID-19 were provided by collaborators in the United States, Italy and Spain. The repertoires were made available in a free public database intended to serve as a resource for research on the immune response to SARS-CoV-2. Where HLA class I and class II types were available, the types were taken from metadata supplied by the sample provider, not from assay-based typing. The sample metadata nearly always contained a de-identified subject ID, COVID-19 status, age in years and sex. The samples were drawn from two sources: the first 160 participants of the ongoing ImmuneRACE study, and 1,000 to 1,500 subjects contributed by 6 global collaborators. The dataset comprised deeply sampled blood TCRbeta repertoires from subjects exposed to, actively infected with, or recovered from COVID-19. The material from the prospective study consisted of cDNA or gDNA derived from T cells, B-cell-depleted T cells, or PBMCs.

About this clone: Its binding antigen is unknown. Compared with germline, one end of the junction differs, possibly owing to a read error.

TCRbeta CDR3 regions were amplified from genomic DNA using the immunoSEQ Assay, a bias-controlled multiplex PCR. The study's processing was this. The number of nucleated cells in each sample was estimated by amplification of reference gene primers within the assay. Sequence reads were collapsed and filtered to measure the absolute abundance of every unique TCRbeta CDR3 rearrangement. Productive Simpson clonality was computed per sample as the square root of Simpson's diversity index over productive rearrangements. Not all clones reach the TCRdb copy of this immuneACCESS table, which keeps in-frame sequences only. Checked studies attribute under half of the gap to unresolved V genes and leave the rest unexplained. Clone size and the V and J calls come from that table; the DNA yielded D and trimming. The sample contains about 97,000 clones, about 89% of them found a single time. Of the sample, around 16% falls within the top ten clones.

Overall results and qualifications from the work: The amount of clinical and demographic metadata varied by source and participant and was provided uncurated.

Reading the germline V gene gives CDR1 LGHNT and CDR2 FRNRAP. Measured from the cysteine to the phenylalanine, the CDR3 is 11 residues long. CDR3 DNA only is kept here, 33 bases in frame from base 1. Whole blood was collected in K2EDTA tubes by collaborating institutions according to the institutions' own protocols. Collaborator samples were shipped for TCRbeta analysis as frozen whole blood, isolated PBMCs, or DNA extracted from either sample type. The chain was built from TRBV12-5 and TRBJ1-2, with the D gene not clear enough to name. The sample comprised peripheral blood. The clonotype comes from a man aged 45-60 years with acute or convalescent COVID-19. CDR3 loop: CASGLGIGVNF. The DNA is as follows: TGTGCTAGTGGTTTGGGTATCGGAGTAAACTTC.